The rows below give T cell receptor beta chains drawn from one sample of a study of blood T cell repertoires in COVID-19. This table comes from immunoSEQ multiplex PCR, and its TCRdb copy is limited to in-frame clones, with some not included. The table lists 100,000 to 150,000 clones, approximately 90% of them singletons. Sequencing was carried out using peripheral blood. The receptor set was obtained from a man in his fifties with active or convalescent COVID-19. Each CDR3 is given with its conserved first and last residue. D genes are given only for firm matches. Not all rows give a size; the values are once, few, many and, for expanded clones, a class.

clone_size: NA
v_call: TRBV19
d_call: NA
j_call: TRBJ2-1
cdr3_nt: TGTGCCAGTAGTACGGGGAGGGGGTATTACAATGAGCAGTTCTTC
cdr3_aa: CASSTGRGYYNEQFF

clone_size: NA
v_call: TRBV5-1
d_call: TRBD2
j_call: TRBJ2-1
cdr3_nt: TGCGCCAGCAGCTTGGTAGTCGGGGGGGCCTACAATGAGCAGTTCTTC
cdr3_aa: CASSLVVGGAYNEQFF

clone_size: NA
v_call: TRBV4-2
d_call: NA
j_call: TRBJ2-5
cdr3_nt: TGTGCCAGCAGCCAAGAACCTATAGGAGGCCTCCAGACCCAGTACTTC
cdr3_aa: CASSQEPIGGLQTQYF

clone_size: NA
v_call: TRBV2
d_call: NA
j_call: TRBJ1-2
cdr3_nt: TGTGCCAGCAGATCAGCGAGTCTTGGCTACACCTTC
cdr3_aa: CASRSASLGYTF

clone_size: NA
v_call: TRBV29-1
d_call: TRBD1
j_call: TRBJ1-2
cdr3_nt: TGCAGCGCCGGGTTGGACAGGGGTTCCTATGGCTACACCTTC
cdr3_aa: CSAGLDRGSYGYTF

clone_size: NA
v_call: TRBV27
d_call: NA
j_call: TRBJ1-1
cdr3_nt: TGTGCCAGCAGGGGAGGACCGGTGAACACTGAAGCTTTCTTT
cdr3_aa: CASRGGPVNTEAFF

clone_size: NA
v_call: TRBV19
d_call: TRBD1
j_call: TRBJ1-6
cdr3_nt: TGTGCCAGTAGTTCCGGGACAGGGGGTTCACCCCTCCACTTT
cdr3_aa: CASSSGTGGSPLHF

clone_size: NA
v_call: TRBV10-3
d_call: NA
j_call: TRBJ2-2
cdr3_nt: TGTGCCAATAGCGGTTACACCGGGGAGCTGTTTTTT
cdr3_aa: CANSGYTGELFF

clone_size: NA
v_call: TRBV24-1
d_call: NA
j_call: TRBJ2-3
cdr3_nt: TGTGCCACCAGGAACTCCAGGGATGATACGCAGTATTTT
cdr3_aa: CATRNSRDDTQYF

clone_size: NA
v_call: TRBV7-2
d_call: TRBD1
j_call: TRBJ1-2
cdr3_nt: TGTGCCAGCAGCTCCGCGACAGGGTGGGGCTATGGCTACACCTTC
cdr3_aa: CASSSATGWGYGYTF

clone_size: NA
v_call: TRBV19
d_call: TRBD2
j_call: TRBJ2-2
cdr3_nt: TGTGCCAGTACCCGACTAGCGGGAGCCACCGGGGAGCTGTTTTTT
cdr3_aa: CASTRLAGATGELFF

clone_size: NA
v_call: TRBV19
d_call: TRBD1
j_call: TRBJ1-6
cdr3_nt: TGTGCCAGTTCATCGACAGGGGGTTATAATTCACCCCTCCACTTT
cdr3_aa: CASSSTGGYNSPLHF

clone_size: NA
v_call: TRBV9
d_call: TRBD2
j_call: TRBJ2-1
cdr3_nt: TGTGCCAGCAGCGGAGGGGGACTACTAGCGGCCAAGAATGAGCAGTTCTTC
cdr3_aa: CASSGGGLLAAKNEQFF

clone_size: NA
v_call: TRBV3-1/TRBV3-2
d_call: TRBD1
j_call: TRBJ1-2
cdr3_nt: TGTGCCAGCAGCCAAGGGGACAGGGGCCGTGGCTACACCTTC
cdr3_aa: CASSQGDRGRGYTF

clone_size: NA
v_call: TRBV19
d_call: TRBD1
j_call: TRBJ1-1
cdr3_nt: TGTGCCAGTAGTATAGCTGGGACAGGCCTCGCGGGGACTGAAGCTTTCTTT
cdr3_aa: CASSIAGTGLAGTEAFF

clone_size: once
v_call: TRBV28
d_call: NA
j_call: TRBJ1-1
cdr3_nt: TGTGCCAGCAGTTCATATACAGGGAGCACTGAAGCTTTCTTT
cdr3_aa: CASSSYTGSTEAFF

clone_size: once
v_call: TRBV5-5
d_call: NA
j_call: TRBJ2-7
cdr3_nt: TGTGCCAGCAGCTTGTCGGGGGGCTCATCCGAGCAGTACTTC
cdr3_aa: CASSLSGGSSEQYF

clone_size: NA
v_call: TRBV5-4
d_call: NA
j_call: TRBJ2-1
cdr3_nt: TGTGCCAGCAGCTTGCCCGGACAAGATGAGCAGTTCTTC
cdr3_aa: CASSLPGQDEQFF

clone_size: NA
v_call: TRBV2
d_call: NA
j_call: TRBJ1-2
cdr3_nt: TGTGCCAGCAGTAAATCGAGCATTTATGGCTACACCTTC
cdr3_aa: CASSKSSIYGYTF

clone_size: NA
v_call: TRBV5-4
d_call: TRBD2
j_call: TRBJ2-3
cdr3_nt: TGTGCCGGCAGTAGCGGGATCGCAGATACGCAGTATTTT
cdr3_aa: CAGSSGIADTQYF

clone_size: NA
v_call: TRBV7-9
d_call: NA
j_call: TRBJ1-1
cdr3_nt: TGTGCCACACACAGGGCGGGCGGCACTGAAGCTTTCTTT
cdr3_aa: CATHRAGGTEAFF

clone_size: NA
v_call: TRBV6-5
d_call: TRBD1
j_call: TRBJ1-2
cdr3_nt: TGTGCCAGCAGCCAGGGGATGGGACAGATCTATGGCTACACCTTC
cdr3_aa: CASSQGMGQIYGYTF

clone_size: NA
v_call: TRBV5-5
d_call: NA
j_call: TRBJ2-2
cdr3_nt: TGTGCCAGCAGCTCCTCCGCGCAAACCGGGGAGCTGTTTTTT
cdr3_aa: CASSSSAQTGELFF

clone_size: NA
v_call: TRBV9
d_call: TRBD2
j_call: TRBJ2-3
cdr3_nt: TGTGCCAGCAGCGTAGGACTAGCGGGAGCGGGAGATACGCAGTATTTT
cdr3_aa: CASSVGLAGAGDTQYF

clone_size: NA
v_call: TRBV10-3
d_call: NA
j_call: TRBJ2-2
cdr3_nt: TGTGCCATCAGAAAGACTACATTCGCCGGGGAGCTGTTTTTT
cdr3_aa: CAIRKTTFAGELFF

clone_size: NA
v_call: TRBV5-1
d_call: NA
j_call: TRBJ1-4
cdr3_nt: TGCGCCAGCAGCTTGGCCGGGGATCCTTCGGGTGAAAAACTGTTTTTT
cdr3_aa: CASSLAGDPSGEKLFF

clone_size: NA
v_call: TRBV11-2
d_call: NA
j_call: TRBJ2-1
cdr3_nt: TGTGCCAGCAGCTACTTCAGGTATGAGCAGTTCTTC
cdr3_aa: CASSYFRYEQFF

clone_size: NA
v_call: TRBV30
d_call: TRBD1
j_call: TRBJ1-6
cdr3_nt: TGTGCCTGGAGTGTGGGCCGGACAGGGACTTCACCCCTCCACTTT
cdr3_aa: CAWSVGRTGTSPLHF

clone_size: NA
v_call: TRBV7-2
d_call: NA
j_call: TRBJ2-5
cdr3_nt: TGTGCCAGCAGCTTAGCGAGAAGAGAGACCCAGTACTTC
cdr3_aa: CASSLARRETQYF

clone_size: NA
v_call: TRBV12-3/TRBV12-4
d_call: NA
j_call: TRBJ2-7
cdr3_nt: TGTGCCAGCAGTTTGGACAGGAGGGGGGAGCAGTACTTC
cdr3_aa: CASSLDRRGEQYF

clone_size: NA
v_call: TRBV9
d_call: TRBD1
j_call: TRBJ1-3
cdr3_nt: TGTGCCAGCAGCGTAGGGGGGACAGGGGGCTCTGGAAACACCATATATTTT
cdr3_aa: CASSVGGTGGSGNTIYF

clone_size: NA
v_call: TRBV6-5
d_call: TRBD1
j_call: TRBJ1-5
cdr3_nt: TGTGCCAGCAGTTACTCTCGGACAGGACGCAATCAGCCCCAGCATTTT
cdr3_aa: CASSYSRTGRNQPQHF

clone_size: NA
v_call: TRBV10-3
d_call: TRBD1
j_call: TRBJ2-7
cdr3_nt: TGTGCCATCAGTGAGTCAAGGGGGCAGGGCGGCGACGAGCAGTACTTC
cdr3_aa: CAISESRGQGGDEQYF

clone_size: NA
v_call: TRBV6-4
d_call: NA
j_call: TRBJ1-4
cdr3_nt: TGTGCCAGCAGTAGGGAGGCAACTAATGAAAAACTGTTTTTT
cdr3_aa: CASSREATNEKLFF

clone_size: NA
v_call: TRBV2
d_call: NA
j_call: TRBJ2-2
cdr3_nt: TGTGCCAGCAGAATAGAGGGCGGGGAGCTGTTTTTT
cdr3_aa: CASRIEGGELFF

clone_size: few
v_call: TRBV19
d_call: NA
j_call: TRBJ1-4
cdr3_nt: TGTGCCAGTAGGACACGGCGATGGGATGAAAAACTGTTTTTT
cdr3_aa: CASRTRRWDEKLFF

clone_size: NA
v_call: TRBV2
d_call: NA
j_call: TRBJ1-6
cdr3_nt: TGTGCCAGCAGTGAAAGCGGGGGGTGGTCACCCCTCCACTTT
cdr3_aa: CASSESGGWSPLHF

clone_size: NA
v_call: TRBV19
d_call: NA
j_call: TRBJ2-5
cdr3_nt: TGTGCCAGTAGTCCCCCGAGCGGGGAGACCCAGTACTTC
cdr3_aa: CASSPPSGETQYF

clone_size: NA
v_call: TRBV9
d_call: TRBD1
j_call: TRBJ2-2
cdr3_nt: TGTGCCAGCAGCTTCGGGACAGGGTTGACCGGGGAGCTGTTTTTT
cdr3_aa: CASSFGTGLTGELFF